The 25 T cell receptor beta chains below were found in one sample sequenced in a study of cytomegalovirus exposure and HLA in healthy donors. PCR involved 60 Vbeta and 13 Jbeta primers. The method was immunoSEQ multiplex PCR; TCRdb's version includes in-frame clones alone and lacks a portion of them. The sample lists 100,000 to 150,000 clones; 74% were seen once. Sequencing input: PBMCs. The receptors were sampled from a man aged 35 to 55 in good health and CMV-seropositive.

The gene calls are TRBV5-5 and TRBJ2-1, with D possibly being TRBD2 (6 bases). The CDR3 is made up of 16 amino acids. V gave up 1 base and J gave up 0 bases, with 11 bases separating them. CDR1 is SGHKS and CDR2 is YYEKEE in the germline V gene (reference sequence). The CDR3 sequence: CASSLTLALSYNEQFF. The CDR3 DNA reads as TGTGCCAGCAGCTTGACCCTAGCGCTCTCCTACAATGAGCAGTTCTTC.

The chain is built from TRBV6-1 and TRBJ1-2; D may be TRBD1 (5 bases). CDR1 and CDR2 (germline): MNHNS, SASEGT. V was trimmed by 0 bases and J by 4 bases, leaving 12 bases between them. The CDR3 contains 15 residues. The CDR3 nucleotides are TGTGCCAGCAGTGAAGCGTCAGGGTGGACCTATGGCTACACCTTC. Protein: CASSEASGWTYGYTF.

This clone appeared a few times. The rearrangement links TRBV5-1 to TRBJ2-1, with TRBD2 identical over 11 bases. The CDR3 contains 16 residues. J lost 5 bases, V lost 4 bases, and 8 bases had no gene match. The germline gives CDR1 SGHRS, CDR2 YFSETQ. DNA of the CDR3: TGCGCCAGCAGCCCGCGCCTAGCGGGGGGAAACAATGAGCAGTTCTTC. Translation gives CASSPRLAGGNNEQFF.

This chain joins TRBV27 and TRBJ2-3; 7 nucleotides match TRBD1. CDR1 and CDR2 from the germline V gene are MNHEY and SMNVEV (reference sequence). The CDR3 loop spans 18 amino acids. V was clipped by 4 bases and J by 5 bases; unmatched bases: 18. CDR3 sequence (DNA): TGTGCCAGCAGTTCCCCCAGAATCGACAGGGTTGGGCAAGATACGCAGTATTTT. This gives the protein CASSSPRIDRVGQDTQYF.

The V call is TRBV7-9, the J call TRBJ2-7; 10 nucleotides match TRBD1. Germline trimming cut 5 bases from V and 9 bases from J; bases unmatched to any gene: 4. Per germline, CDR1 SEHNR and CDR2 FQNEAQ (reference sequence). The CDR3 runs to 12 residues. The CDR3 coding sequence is TGTGCCAGCAGCCCCCGGGACAGGGGGCAGTACTTC. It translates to CASSPRDRGQYF.

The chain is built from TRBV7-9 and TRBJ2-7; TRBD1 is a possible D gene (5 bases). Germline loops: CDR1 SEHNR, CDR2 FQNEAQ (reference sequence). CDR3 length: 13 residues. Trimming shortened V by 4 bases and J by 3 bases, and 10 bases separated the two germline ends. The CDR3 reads CASSSSRGYEQYF. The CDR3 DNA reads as TGTGCCAGCAGCTCATCAAGGGGCTACGAGCAGTACTTC.

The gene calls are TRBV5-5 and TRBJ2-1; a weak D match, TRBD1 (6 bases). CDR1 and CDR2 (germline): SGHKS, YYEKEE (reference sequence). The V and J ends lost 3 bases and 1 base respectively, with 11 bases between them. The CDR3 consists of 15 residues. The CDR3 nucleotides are TGTGCCAGCAGCTCAGAACAGGGATCCTACAATGAGCAGTTCTTC. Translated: CASSSEQGSYNEQFF.

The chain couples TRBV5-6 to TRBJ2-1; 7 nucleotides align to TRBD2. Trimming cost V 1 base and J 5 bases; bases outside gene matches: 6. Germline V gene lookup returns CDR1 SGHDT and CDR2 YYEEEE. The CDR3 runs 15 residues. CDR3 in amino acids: CASSLIGEGHNEQFF. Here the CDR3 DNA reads TGTGCCAGCAGCTTGATTGGGGAGGGCCACAATGAGCAGTTCTTC.

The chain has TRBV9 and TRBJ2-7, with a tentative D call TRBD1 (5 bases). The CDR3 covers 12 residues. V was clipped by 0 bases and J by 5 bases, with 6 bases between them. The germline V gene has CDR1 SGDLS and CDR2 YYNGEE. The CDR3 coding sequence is TGTGCCAGCAGCGTAGAAGGGGACGAGCAGTACTTC. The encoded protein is CASSVEGDEQYF. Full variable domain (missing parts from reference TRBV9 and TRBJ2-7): DSGVTQTPKHLITATGQRVTLRCSPRSGDLSVYWYQQSLDQGLQFLIQYYNGEERAKGNILERFSAQQFPDLHSELNLSSLELGDSALYFCASSVEGDEQYFGPGTRLTVT.

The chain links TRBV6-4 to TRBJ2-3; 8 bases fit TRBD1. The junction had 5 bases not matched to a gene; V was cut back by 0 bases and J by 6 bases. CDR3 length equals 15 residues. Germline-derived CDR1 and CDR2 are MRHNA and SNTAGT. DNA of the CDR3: TGTGCCAGCAGTGACTCCCCGGGACAGGCGGATACGCAGTATTTT. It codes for CASSDSPGQADTQYF.

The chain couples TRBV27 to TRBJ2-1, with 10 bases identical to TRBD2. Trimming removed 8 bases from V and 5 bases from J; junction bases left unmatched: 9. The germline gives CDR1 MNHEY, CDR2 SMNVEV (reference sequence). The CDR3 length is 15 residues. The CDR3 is CASAPLAGANNEQFF. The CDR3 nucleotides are TGTGCCAGCGCGCCTCTAGCGGGGGCCAACAATGAGCAGTTCTTC.

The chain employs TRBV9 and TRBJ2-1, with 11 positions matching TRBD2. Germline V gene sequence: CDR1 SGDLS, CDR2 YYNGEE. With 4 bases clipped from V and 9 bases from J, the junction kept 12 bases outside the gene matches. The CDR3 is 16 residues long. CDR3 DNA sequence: TGTGCCAGCAGCCCACGACTAGCGGGGACTAAGAGTGAGCAGTTCTTC. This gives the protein CASSPRLAGTKSEQFF.

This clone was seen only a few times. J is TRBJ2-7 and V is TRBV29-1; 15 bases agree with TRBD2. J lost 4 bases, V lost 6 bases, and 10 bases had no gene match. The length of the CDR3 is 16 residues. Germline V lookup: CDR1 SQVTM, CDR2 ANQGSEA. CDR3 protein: CSVSGLAGGPLYEQYF. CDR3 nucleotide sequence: TGCAGCGTCAGCGGACTAGCGGGGGGGCCTTTATACGAGCAGTACTTC.

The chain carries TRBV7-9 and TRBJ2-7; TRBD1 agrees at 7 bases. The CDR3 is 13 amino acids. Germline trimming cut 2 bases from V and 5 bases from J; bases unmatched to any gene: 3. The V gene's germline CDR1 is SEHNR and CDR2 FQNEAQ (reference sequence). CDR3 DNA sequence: TGTGCCAGCAGCTTAAAAGGGGGCGACGAGCAGTACTTC. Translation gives CASSLKGGDEQYF.

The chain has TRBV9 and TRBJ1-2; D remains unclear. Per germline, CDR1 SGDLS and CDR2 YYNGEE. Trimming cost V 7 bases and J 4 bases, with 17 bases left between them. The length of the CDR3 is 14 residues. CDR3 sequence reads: CASGRVEGTYGYTF. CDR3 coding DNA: TGTGCCAGCGGCCGGGTGGAGGGTACCTATGGCTACACCTTC.

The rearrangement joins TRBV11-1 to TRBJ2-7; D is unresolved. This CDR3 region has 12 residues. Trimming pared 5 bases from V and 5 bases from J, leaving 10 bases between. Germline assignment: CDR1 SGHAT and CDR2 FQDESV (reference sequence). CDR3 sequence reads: CASSSPVDEQYF. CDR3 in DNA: TGTGCCAGCAGCAGCCCTGTGGACGAGCAGTACTTC.

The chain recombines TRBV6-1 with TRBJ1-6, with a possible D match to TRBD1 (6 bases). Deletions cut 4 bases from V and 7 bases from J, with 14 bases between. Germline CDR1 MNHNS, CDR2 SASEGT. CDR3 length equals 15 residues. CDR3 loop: CASSALGGENSPLHF. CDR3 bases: TGTGCCAGCAGTGCCCTAGGGGGGGAAAATTCACCCCTCCACTTT.

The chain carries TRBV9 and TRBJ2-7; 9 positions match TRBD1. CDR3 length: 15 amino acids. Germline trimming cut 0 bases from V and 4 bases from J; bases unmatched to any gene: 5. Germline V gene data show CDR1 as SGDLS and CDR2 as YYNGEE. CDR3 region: CASSVGTGGGYEQYF. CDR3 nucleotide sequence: TGTGCCAGCAGCGTAGGCACAGGGGGCGGGTACGAGCAGTACTTC.

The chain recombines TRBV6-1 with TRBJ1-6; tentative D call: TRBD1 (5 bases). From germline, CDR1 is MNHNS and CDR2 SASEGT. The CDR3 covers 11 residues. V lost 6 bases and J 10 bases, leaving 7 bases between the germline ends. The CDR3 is CASREGSPLHF. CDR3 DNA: TGTGCCAGCAGGGAGGGGTCACCCCTCCACTTT.

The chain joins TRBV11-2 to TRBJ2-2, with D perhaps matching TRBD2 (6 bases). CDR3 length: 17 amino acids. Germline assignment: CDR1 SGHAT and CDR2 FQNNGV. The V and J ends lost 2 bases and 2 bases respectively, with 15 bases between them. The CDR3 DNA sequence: TGTGCCAGCAGCTTATTCCCCCTCACTAGCAACACCGGGGAGCTGTTTTTT. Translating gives CASSLFPLTSNTGELFF.

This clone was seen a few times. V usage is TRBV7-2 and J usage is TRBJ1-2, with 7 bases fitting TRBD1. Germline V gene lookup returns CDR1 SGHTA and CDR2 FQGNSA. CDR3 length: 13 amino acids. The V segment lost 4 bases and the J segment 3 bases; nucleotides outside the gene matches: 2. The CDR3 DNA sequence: TGTGCCAGCAGCTCACAGGGGTACTATGGCTACACCTTC. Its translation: CASSSQGYYGYTF.

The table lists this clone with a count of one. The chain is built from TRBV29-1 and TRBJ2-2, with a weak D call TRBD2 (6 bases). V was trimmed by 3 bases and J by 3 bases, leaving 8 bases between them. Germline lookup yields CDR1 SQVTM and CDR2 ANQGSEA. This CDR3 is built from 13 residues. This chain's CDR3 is CSVEGLYTGELFF. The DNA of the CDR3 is TGCAGCGTTGAGGGACTTTACACCGGGGAGCTGTTTTTT.

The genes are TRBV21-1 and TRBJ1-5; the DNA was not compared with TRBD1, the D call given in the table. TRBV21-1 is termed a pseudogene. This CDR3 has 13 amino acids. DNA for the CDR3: TGTGCCACTTCGGGACAGCTTAATCAGCCCCAGCATTTT. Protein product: CATSGQLNQPQHF.

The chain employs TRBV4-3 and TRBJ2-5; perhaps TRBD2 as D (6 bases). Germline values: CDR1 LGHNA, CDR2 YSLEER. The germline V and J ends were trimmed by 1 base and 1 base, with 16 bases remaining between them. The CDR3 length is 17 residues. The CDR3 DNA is TGCGCCAGCAGCCAAGGGGATTGGGCGGGAACCCAAGAGACCCAGTACTTC. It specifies CASSQGDWAGTQETQYF.

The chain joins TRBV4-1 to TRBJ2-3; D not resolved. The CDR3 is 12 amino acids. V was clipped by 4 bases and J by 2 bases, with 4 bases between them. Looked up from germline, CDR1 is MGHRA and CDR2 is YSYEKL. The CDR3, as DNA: TGCGCCAGCAGCCTTTACACAGATACGCAGTATTTT. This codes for CASSLYTDTQYF.